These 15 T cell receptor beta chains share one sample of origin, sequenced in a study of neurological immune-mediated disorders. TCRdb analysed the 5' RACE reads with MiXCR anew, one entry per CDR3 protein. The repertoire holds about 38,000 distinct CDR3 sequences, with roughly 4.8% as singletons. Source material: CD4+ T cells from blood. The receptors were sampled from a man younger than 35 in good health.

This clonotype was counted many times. The CDR3 DNA reads TGTGCCAGCAGCTTAGCCTCCAATAGGGGGGTCTCCTACGAGCAGTACTTC. This sequence encodes CASSLASNRGVSYEQYF. The chain links TRBV7-2 to TRBJ2-7; D possibly uses TRBD1 or TRBD2 (6 bases each). The germline CDR1 and CDR2 sequences are SGHTA and FQGNSA. The length of the CDR3 is 17 residues. Between the trimmed V and J ends, which lost 0 bases and 0 bases, there was a span of 15 bases.

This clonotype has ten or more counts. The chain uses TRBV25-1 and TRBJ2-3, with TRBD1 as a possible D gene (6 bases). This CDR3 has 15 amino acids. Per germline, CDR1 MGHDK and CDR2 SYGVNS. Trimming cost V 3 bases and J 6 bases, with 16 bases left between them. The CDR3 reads CASSDYRASGDTQYF. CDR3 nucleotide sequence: TGTGCCAGCAGTGACTACAGGGCCTCTGGGGATACGCAGTATTTT.

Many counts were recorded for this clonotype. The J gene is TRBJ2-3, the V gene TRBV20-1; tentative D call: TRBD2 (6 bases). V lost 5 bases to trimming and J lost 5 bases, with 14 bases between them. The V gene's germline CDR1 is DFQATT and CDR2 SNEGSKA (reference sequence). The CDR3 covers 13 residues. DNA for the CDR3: TGCAGTGCTGAAGGAGGGGCGAAAGATACGCAGTATTTT. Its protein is CSAEGGAKDTQYF.

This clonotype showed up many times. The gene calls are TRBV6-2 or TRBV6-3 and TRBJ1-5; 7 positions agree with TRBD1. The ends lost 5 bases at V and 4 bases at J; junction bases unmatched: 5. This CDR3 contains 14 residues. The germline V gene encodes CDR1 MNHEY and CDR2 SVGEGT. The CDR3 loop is CASSLTGRNQPQHF. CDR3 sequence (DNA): TGTGCCAGCAGTCTGACAGGGAGGAATCAGCCCCAGCATTTT.

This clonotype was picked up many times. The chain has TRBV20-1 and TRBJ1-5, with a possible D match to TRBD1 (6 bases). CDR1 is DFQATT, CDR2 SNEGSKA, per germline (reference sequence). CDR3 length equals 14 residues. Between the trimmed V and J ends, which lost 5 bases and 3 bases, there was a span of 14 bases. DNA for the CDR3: TGCAGTGCTCGCTTGGCAGGGGCCAATCAGCCCCAGCATTTT. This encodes CSARLAGANQPQHF.

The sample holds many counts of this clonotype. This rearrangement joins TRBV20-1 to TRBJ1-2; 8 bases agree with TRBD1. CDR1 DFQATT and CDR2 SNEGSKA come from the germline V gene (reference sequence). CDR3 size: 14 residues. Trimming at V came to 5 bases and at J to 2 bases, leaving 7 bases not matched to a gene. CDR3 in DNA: TGCAGTGCTCGAAGCAGGGGGCCCAACTATGGCTACACCTTC. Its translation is CSARSRGPNYGYTF.

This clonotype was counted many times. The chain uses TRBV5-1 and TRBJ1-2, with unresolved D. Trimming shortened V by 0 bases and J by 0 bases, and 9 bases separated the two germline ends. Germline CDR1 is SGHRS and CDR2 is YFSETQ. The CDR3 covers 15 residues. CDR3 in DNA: TGCGCCAGCAGCTTGGTGTCAGACTCTAACTATGGCTACACCTTC. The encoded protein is CASSLVSDSNYGYTF.

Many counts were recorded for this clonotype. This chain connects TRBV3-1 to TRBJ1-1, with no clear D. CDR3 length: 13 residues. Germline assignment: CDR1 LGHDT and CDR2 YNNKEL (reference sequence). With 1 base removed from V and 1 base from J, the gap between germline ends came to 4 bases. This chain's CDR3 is CASSQVENTEAFF. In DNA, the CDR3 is TGTGCCAGCAGCCAAGTTGAGAACACTGAAGCTTTCTTT.

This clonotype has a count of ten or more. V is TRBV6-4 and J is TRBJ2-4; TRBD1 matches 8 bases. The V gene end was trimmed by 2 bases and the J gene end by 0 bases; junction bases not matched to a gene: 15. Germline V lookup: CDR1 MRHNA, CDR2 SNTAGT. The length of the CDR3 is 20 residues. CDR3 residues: CASSDPEDRAFLLAKNIQYF. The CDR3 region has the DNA TGTGCCAGCAGTGACCCTGAGGACAGGGCCTTTTTACTAGCCAAAAACATTCAGTACTTC.

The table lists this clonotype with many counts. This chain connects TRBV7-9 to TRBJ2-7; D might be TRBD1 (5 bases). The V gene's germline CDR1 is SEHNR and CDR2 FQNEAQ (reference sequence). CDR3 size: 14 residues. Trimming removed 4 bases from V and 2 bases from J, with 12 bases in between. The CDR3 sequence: CASSSVDTAYEQYF. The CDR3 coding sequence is TGTGCCAGCAGCTCCGTGGACACAGCCTACGAGCAGTACTTC.

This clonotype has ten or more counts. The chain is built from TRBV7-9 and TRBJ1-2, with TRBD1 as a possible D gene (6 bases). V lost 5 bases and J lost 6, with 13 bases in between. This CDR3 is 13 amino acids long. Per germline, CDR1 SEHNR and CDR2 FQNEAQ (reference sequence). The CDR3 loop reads CASSLRDTDGYTF. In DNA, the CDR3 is TGTGCCAGCAGCCTTAGGGACACCGATGGCTACACCTTC.

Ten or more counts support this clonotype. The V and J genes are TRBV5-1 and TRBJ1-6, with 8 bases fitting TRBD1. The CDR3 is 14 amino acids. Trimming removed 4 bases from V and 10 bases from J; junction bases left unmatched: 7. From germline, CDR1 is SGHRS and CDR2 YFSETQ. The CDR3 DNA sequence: TGCGCCAGCAGCCCAGGACAGGGCAAGTCACCCCTCCACTTT. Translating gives CASSPGQGKSPLHF.

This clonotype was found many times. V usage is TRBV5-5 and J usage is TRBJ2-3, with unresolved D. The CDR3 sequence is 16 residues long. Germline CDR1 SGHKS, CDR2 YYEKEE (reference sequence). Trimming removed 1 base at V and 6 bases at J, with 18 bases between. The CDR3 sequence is CASSLSIGFRTDTQYF. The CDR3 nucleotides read TGTGCCAGCAGCTTGTCGATAGGGTTTCGAACGGATACGCAGTATTTT.

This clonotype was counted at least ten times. Here the CDR3 reads CASRGQGRFNYGYTF. DNA for the CDR3: TGTGCCAGCAGGGGACAGGGAAGATTTAACTATGGCTACACCTTC. The rearrangement uses TRBV6-2 or TRBV6-3 and TRBJ1-2, with 9 positions matching TRBD1. The junction had 6 bases not matched to a gene; V was cut back by 6 bases and J by 1 base. The germline V gene encodes CDR1 MNHEY and CDR2 SVGEGT. The CDR3 contains 15 residues.

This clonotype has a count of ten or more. The CDR3 is CASSYTPTGTESYEQYF. Written as DNA, the CDR3 is TGCGCCAGCAGCTACACTCCGACCGGGACTGAATCCTACGAGCAGTACTTC. The genes are TRBV5-1 and TRBJ2-7, with D possibly being TRBD2 (6 bases). Between the trimmed V and J ends, which lost 3 bases and 1 base, there was a span of 20 bases. The CDR3 runs 17 residues. Germline V gene data show CDR1 as SGHRS and CDR2 as YFSETQ.